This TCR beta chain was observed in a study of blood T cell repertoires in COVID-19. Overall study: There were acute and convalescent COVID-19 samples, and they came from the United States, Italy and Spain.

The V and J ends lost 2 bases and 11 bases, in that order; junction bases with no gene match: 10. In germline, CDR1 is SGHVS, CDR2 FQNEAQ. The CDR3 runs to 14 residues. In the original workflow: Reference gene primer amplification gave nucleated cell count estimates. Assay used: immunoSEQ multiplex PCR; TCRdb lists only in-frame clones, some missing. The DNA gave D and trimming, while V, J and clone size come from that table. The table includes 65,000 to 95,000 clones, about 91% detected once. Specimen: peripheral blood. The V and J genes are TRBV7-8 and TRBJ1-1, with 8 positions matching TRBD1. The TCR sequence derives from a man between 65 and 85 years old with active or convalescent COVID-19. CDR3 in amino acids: CASSLYRGRGLAFF. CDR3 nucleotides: TGTGCCAGCAGCTTATATCGAGGCAGGGGGCTTGCTTTCTTT.